This entry is about one T cell receptor beta chain. This clonotype was seen a few times. The antigen it recognizes is unknown. No clone much larger than this one lies a single base away; base qualities are absent. The library was made by multiplex PCR. Sequencing took place on a 454 GS FLX. Semiquantitative ARM-PCR was used to amplify the TCR alpha and beta CDR3 regions from mRNA. In ARM-PCR, tagged nested gene-specific primers were used first, and exponential amplification was then carried out by communal superprimers. Before the first-round PCR products went through the second amplification round, exonuclease was used to remove the nested primers. The amplicons were sequenced on the 454 platform, which can rapidly sequence millions of DNA fragments without cloning bias. A read was counted as effective if the read could be mapped to both V and J germline segments. The original pipeline was this. Reads were assigned to germline V, D and J segments with IRmap, which uses pyromap, a Smith-Waterman modification adapted to 454 sequencing errors. Cutoffs set at the 99th percentile of alignment scores from simulated random sequences were applied to filter D-beta assignments. The CDR3 was taken to be the amino acids lying between the conserved V-segment Y[YFLI]C motif and the J-segment [FW]GXGT motif. A compound Poisson process model, previously applied to large-scale EST data, was used to estimate repertoire diversity. A procedure for detecting cross-contamination was applied so that sample contamination could be argued against as the origin of shared CDR3s. The public reads were run again by TCRdb, first through fastp at Q25 and then through MiXCR, and only productive beta chains were kept. Entries that share a CDR3 protein sequence are merged under the most common genes and DNA. Here the V and J calls rest on TCRdb's processing, not on the authors' analysis. Here the sample has about 5,500 distinct CDR3 sequences; about 59% occur a single time. The leading ten clones occupy under 65% of the sample.

V is cut by 6 bases and J by 3 bases, and the space between the germline ends is 12 bases. According to the germline V gene, CDR1 reads SQVTM and CDR2 reads ANQGSEA. The CDR3 contains 12 residues, cysteine and phenylalanine counted. The read is trimmed to its CDR3 DNA, 36 bases read in frame from base 1. These data come from a study of relationships among human T cell subsets (dated by TCRdb to the early 2010s). A note on the overall study: Sequencing was performed on eight distinct blood T cell populations: pan T, CD8 cytotoxic, regulatory, Th1, Th2, naive plus transitional, activated and memory cells. Results the study describes overall, beyond this receptor: A CD4+CD8+ double-positive population could not be ruled out by the bead-based sorting. The substantial sharing of CDR3s among Th1, Th2 and regulatory T cells was interpreted as suggesting that cell fate choices are stochastic. No statistically significant differences in V, D and J usage, CDR3 length or N-nucleotide additions were observed among the seven subsets. More than 60% of CD8+ cytotoxic sequences came from clones with more than 100 reads, while the regulatory and Th2 subsets showed few clones of that size.

To isolate CD8+ cytotoxic T cells, anti-CD4 multisort beads were first used for negative selection, and anti-CD8 beads were then used for positive selection. Miltenyi superparamagnetic beads coated with subset-specific monoclonal antibodies were used to isolate the T cell subsets. Every T cell population was isolated from peripheral blood. Whole blood was subjected to Ficoll separation to obtain mononuclear cells, from which monocytes were subsequently depleted using anti-CD14 microbeads. Isolated cell populations were immediately resuspended in RNAprotect reagent. This chain is built from TRBV29-1 and TRBJ2-7; the D gene identity is not certain. Material for sequencing was CD8+ T cells sorted from blood. This TCR derives from a man aged 35-49 years in good health. CDR3 region: CSVMAVNYEQYF. The sequenced DNA: TGCAGCGTCATGGCCGTGAACTACGAGCAGTACTTC.